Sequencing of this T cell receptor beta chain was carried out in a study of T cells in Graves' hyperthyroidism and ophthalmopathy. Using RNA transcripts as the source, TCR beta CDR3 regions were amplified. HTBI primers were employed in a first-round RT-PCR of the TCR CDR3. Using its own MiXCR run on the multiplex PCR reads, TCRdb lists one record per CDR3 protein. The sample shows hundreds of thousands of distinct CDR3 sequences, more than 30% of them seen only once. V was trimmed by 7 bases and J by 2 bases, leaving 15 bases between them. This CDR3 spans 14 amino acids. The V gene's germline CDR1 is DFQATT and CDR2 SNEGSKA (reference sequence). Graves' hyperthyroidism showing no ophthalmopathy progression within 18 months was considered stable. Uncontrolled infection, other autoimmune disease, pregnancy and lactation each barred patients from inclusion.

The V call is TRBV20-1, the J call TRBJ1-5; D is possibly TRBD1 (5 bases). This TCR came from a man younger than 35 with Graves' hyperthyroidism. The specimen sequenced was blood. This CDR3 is CSGDQGSGNQPQHF. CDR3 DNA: TGCAGTGGGGACCAGGGCTCGGGCAATCAGCCCCAGCATTTT.